These 17 T cell receptor beta chains were all obtained from the same sample, sequenced in a study of shared clonotypes between healthy human individuals. Clones were read by immunoSEQ multiplex PCR, and TCRdb kept only the in-frame ones, dropping some. The sample has some 2,000,000 clones; approximately 94% are singletons. Sequences were obtained from naive CD4+ T cells sorted from blood. Subset meaning: CD45RA+ positively selected. These receptors originate from a man between 18 and 35 years old in good health.

CDR3 coding DNA: TGTGCCAGCAGTGAATATGGGGGCACCGGGGAGCTGTTTTTT. Amino acid sequence: CASSEYGGTGELFF. The chain carries TRBV6-1 and TRBJ2-2; either TRBD1 or TRBD2 may fit D (5 bases each). Germline CDR1 and CDR2: MNHNS and SASEGT. This CDR3 spans 14 amino acids. Trimming pared 2 bases from V and 4 bases from J, leaving 8 bases between.

The rearrangement uses TRBV18 and TRBJ2-4, with a weak D call TRBD2 (6 bases). V was pared by 3 bases and J by 9 bases, with 15 bases between. This CDR3 is 14 amino acids long. Germline V gene lookup returns CDR1 KGHSH and CDR2 LQKENI. The CDR3 DNA is TGTGCCAGCTCACCGGAGGGGTCCCAGGGCATTCAGTACTTC. Protein product: CASSPEGSQGIQYF.

Comments on this clone: Other DNA sequences in this specimen translate into the identical CDR3. The V and J genes are TRBV29-1 and TRBJ2-5; tentative D call: TRBD2 (6 bases). This CDR3 is built from 11 residues. V lost 3 bases and J lost 4, with 6 bases in between. Germline lookup yields CDR1 SQVTM and CDR2 ANQGSEA. CDR3 in amino acids: CSVEGGETQYF. The CDR3 nucleotides are TGCAGCGTTGAGGGGGGAGAGACCCAGTACTTC.

The J gene is TRBJ2-7, the V gene TRBV5-6; no clear D gene. Trimming removed 1 base from V and 4 bases from J, with 9 bases in between. The germline V gene has CDR1 SGHDT and CDR2 YYEEEE. CDR3 length: 13 residues. The DNA of the CDR3 is TGTGCCAGCAGCTTGTCGGTGAAGTACGAGCAGTACTTC. This gives the protein CASSLSVKYEQYF.

V usage is TRBV6-1 and J usage is TRBJ1-4, with 8 bases that match TRBD1. The germline CDR1 and CDR2 sequences are MNHNS and SASEGT. The CDR3 runs 14 residues. V dropped 1 base and J dropped 8; count of bases not matched to a gene: 3. The CDR3 reads CASSEVQGEEKLFF. CDR3 DNA: TGTGCCAGCAGTGAAGTACAGGGGGAAGAAAAACTGTTTTTT.

This chain joins TRBV30 and TRBJ2-5, with TRBD2 identical over 9 bases. The DNA end is a closer match to TRBJ2-7, so the J assignment may be wrong. Germline loops: CDR1 GTSNPN, CDR2 SVGIG (reference sequence). The length of the CDR3 is 14 residues. In DNA form, the CDR3 reads TGTGCCTGGAGTCTCGCGGGAGGGCCTTACGAGCAGTACTTC. This sequence encodes CAWSLAGGPYEQYF.

V gene TRBV30 combines with J gene TRBJ2-2; 9 positions agree with TRBD1. The CDR3 runs to 17 residues. From germline, CDR1 is GTSNPN and CDR2 SVGIG (reference sequence). V shed 5 bases, J shed 1 base, and the junction held 11 bases outside the gene matches. The CDR3 DNA follows: TGTGCCTGGTCGGGACAGGGTTCGGTTATGAACACCGGGGAGCTGTTTTTT. Its translation: CAWSGQGSVMNTGELFF.

The chain recombines TRBV5-1 with TRBJ2-2; no firm D call. V was shortened by 3 bases and J by 3 bases, with 6 bases between the two germline ends. This CDR3 contains 13 residues. Per the germline V gene, CDR1 is SGHRS and CDR2 is YFSETQ. CDR3 nucleotide sequence: TGCGCCAGCAGCTCAGGATACACCGGGGAGCTGTTTTTT. Translated: CASSSGYTGELFF.

V gene TRBV5-4 combines with J gene TRBJ1-3; 8 nucleotides line up with TRBD1. Germline V gives CDR1 SGHNT, CDR2 YYREEE (reference sequence). The CDR3 has 14 amino acids. After removal of 4 bases from V and 5 bases from J, the junction contained 5 bases not matched to a gene. The CDR3 sequence is CASSVQGARNTIYF. The CDR3 DNA sequence: TGTGCCAGCAGCGTGCAGGGGGCGCGAAACACCATATATTTT.

Concerning this clone itself: Within the sample, other DNA sequences also encode this same CDR3. The rearrangement links TRBV19 to TRBJ2-2; TRBD1 might be the D (6 bases). Trimming cost V 4 bases and J 2 bases, with 11 bases left between them. The CDR3 spans 15 residues. Germline V gene sequence: CDR1 LNHDA, CDR2 SQIVND (reference sequence). CDR3 coding DNA: TGTGCCAGTAGTACTCAGGGGACCAACACCGGGGAGCTGTTTTTT. It encodes CASSTQGTNTGELFF.

The chain is built from TRBV19 and TRBJ1-2, with 9 bases identical to TRBD1. CDR1 is LNHDA and CDR2 is SQIVND in the germline V gene (reference sequence). CDR3 size: 14 residues. With V trimmed by 5 bases and J by 2 bases, 3 bases remained unmatched. This chain's CDR3 is CASSLQGANYGYTF. The CDR3 DNA follows: TGTGCCAGTAGTTTACAGGGGGCGAACTATGGCTACACCTTC.

The table lists this clone with a few counts. This rearrangement joins TRBV19 to TRBJ1-2; D remains unclear. The CDR3 has 13 residues. The germline CDR1 and CDR2 sequences are LNHDA and SQIVND (reference sequence). The germline V and J ends were trimmed by 3 bases and 4 bases, with 9 bases remaining between them. CDR3 DNA sequence: TGTGCCAGTAGTATCGGGGAAGCCTATGGCTACACCTTC. Translated, it gives CASSIGEAYGYTF.

This clone appeared once. The CDR3 spells CASSQDRGPHYEQYF. In DNA, the CDR3 is TGTGCCAGCAGCCAGGACAGGGGTCCTCACTACGAGCAGTACTTC. The chain carries TRBV9 and TRBJ2-7, with 9 bases that match TRBD1. This CDR3 has 15 amino acids. CDR1 is SGDLS, CDR2 YYNGEE, per germline. Germline trimming cut 4 bases from V and 3 bases from J; bases unmatched to any gene: 8.

The CDR3 spells CASSFWDRGLSGGYTF. The CDR3 nucleotides are TGTGCCAGCAGCTTTTGGGACAGGGGGCTGTCGGGTGGCTACACCTTC. The chain links TRBV5-4 to TRBJ1-2, with 12 bases fitting TRBD1. Germline loops: CDR1 SGHNT, CDR2 YYREEE (reference sequence). V lost 2 bases to trimming and J lost 7 bases; unmatched junction nucleotides: 9. The CDR3 has 16 residues. Drawing the rest from reference TRBV5-4 and TRBJ1-2, the complete variable domain is ETGVTQSPTHLIKTRGQQVTLRCSSQSGHNTVSWYQQALGQGPQFIFQYYREEENGRGNFPPRFSGLQFPNYSSELNVNALELDDSALYLCASSFWDRGLSGGYTFGSGTRLTVV.

This rearrangement joins TRBV6-5 to TRBJ2-1; a possible D gene is TRBD2 (6 bases). Germline CDR1 MNHEY, CDR2 SVGAGI. Trimming pared 0 bases from V and 3 bases from J, leaving 9 bases between. This CDR3 has 15 amino acids. CDR3 protein: CASSYSYGGYNEQFF. The CDR3 DNA sequence: TGTGCCAGCAGTTACTCGTACGGGGGCTACAATGAGCAGTTCTTC.

This clone was counted a few times. The V and J genes are TRBV7-9 and TRBJ1-1, with D uncertain. CDR3 length: 11 amino acids. Germline-derived CDR1 and CDR2 are SEHNR and FQNEAQ (reference sequence). The V and J ends lost 4 bases and 6 bases respectively, with 6 bases between them. For the CDR3, the DNA is TGTGCCAGCAGCTACAGCTCTGAAGCTTTCTTT. It specifies CASSYSSEAFF.

The V call is TRBV5-1, the J call TRBJ2-7, with 8 nucleotides matching TRBD1. CDR1 SGHRS and CDR2 YFSETQ come from the germline V gene. Losses at the gene ends were 4 bases for V and 4 bases for J; bases not matched to a gene: 10. The CDR3 runs 15 residues. The CDR3 protein is CASSPTGQDEYEQYF. The CDR3 nucleotides read TGCGCCAGCAGCCCAACGGGACAGGACGAGTACGAGCAGTACTTC.